The 27 T cell receptor beta chains given below trace back to one sample, sequenced in a study of blood T cells in healthy people across ages. With a J-beta primer mix and a sample-barcoded 5' primer, a second PCR ran about 7 to 12 cycles. Via MiXCR, TCRdb re-called the 5' RACE reads, giving one row per CDR3 protein. This table has roughly 1.5 million distinct CDR3 sequences, approximately 39% appearing once. The sequenced sample was blood. These TCRs come from a woman between 18 and 29 years old in good health.

The rearrangement uses TRBV4-3 and TRBJ1-2, with a tentative D call TRBD1 (6 bases). V lost 1 base to trimming and J lost 5 bases, with 14 bases between them. The germline gives CDR1 LGHNA, CDR2 YSLEER. The CDR3 totals 15 residues. CDR3 DNA: TGCGCCAGCAGCCAAGTAGCGCACAGGGAGTATGGCTACACCTTC. Translation gives CASSQVAHREYGYTF.

This clonotype was recorded a few times. This chain joins TRBV20-1 and TRBJ2-1; D is possibly TRBD1 (5 bases). In germline, CDR1 is DFQATT, CDR2 SNEGSKA (reference sequence). This CDR3 is 14 amino acids long. Trimming stripped 6 bases from V and 0 bases from J, with 12 bases between. CDR3 in DNA: TGCAGTGCCAGACAGAGCAGCTCCTACAATGAGCAGTTCTTC. As protein: CSARQSSSYNEQFF.

This clonotype was picked up a small number of times. The chain uses TRBV6-6 and TRBJ1-6, with 7 bases aligning to TRBD1. Per the germline V gene, CDR1 is MNHNY and CDR2 is SVGAGI (reference sequence). V lost 5 bases to trimming and J lost 7 bases; unmatched junction nucleotides: 8. This CDR3 region has 15 residues. CDR3 nucleotides: TGTGCCAGCAGTACTCCCCGACAGGGAAATTCACCCCTCCACTTT. It codes for CASSTPRQGNSPLHF.

The chain is built from TRBV27 and TRBJ1-6; D remains ambiguous. V gave up 4 bases and J gave up 9 bases, with 7 bases separating them. This CDR3 is 12 amino acids long. Germline values: CDR1 MNHEY, CDR2 SMNVEV (reference sequence). The CDR3 here is CASSSPRSPLHF. The CDR3 region has the DNA TGTGCCAGCAGTTCCCCCCGTTCACCCCTCCACTTT.

The chain employs TRBV4-1 and TRBJ1-2; D might be TRBD1 (5 bases). The ends were cut back, 2 bases at V and 2 bases at J, with 9 bases in the middle. The CDR3 runs 14 residues. The germline V gene has CDR1 MGHRA and CDR2 YSYEKL. The CDR3 loop reads CASSQQGGNYGYTF. DNA of the CDR3: TGCGCCAGCAGCCAACAGGGTGGAAACTATGGCTACACCTTC.

The rearrangement links TRBV12-3 or TRBV12-4 to TRBJ1-4; D is uncertain. CDR3 length: 14 residues. V lost 4 bases, J lost 7 bases, and 13 bases lay in between. CDR3 bases: TGTGCCAGCAGTTCCGGGCTTAGACGTGAAAAACTGTTTTTT. It codes for CASSSGLRREKLFF.

This rearrangement joins TRBV6-6 to TRBJ1-2; TRBD1 aligns across 8 bases. The V gene end was trimmed by 10 bases and the J gene end by 8 bases; junction bases not matched to a gene: 3. CDR1 and CDR2 from the germline V gene are MNHNY and SVGAGI (reference sequence). The CDR3 is 10 amino acids. Written as DNA, the CDR3 is TGTGCCACCGGACAGGGAGGCTACACCTTC. It codes for CATGQGGYTF.

The chain recombines TRBV7-2 with TRBJ1-1; D unresolved. The germline V and J ends were trimmed by 0 bases and 6 bases, with 5 bases remaining between them. Germline V gene lookup returns CDR1 SGHTA and CDR2 FQGNSA. The CDR3 length is 12 residues. In DNA form, the CDR3 reads TGTGCCAGCAGCTTAGCTCGCCCTGAAGCTTTCTTT. Its translation is CASSLARPEAFF.

The rearrangement uses TRBV7-2 and TRBJ2-5; D unclear. The CDR3 has 14 residues. V lost 3 bases, J lost 11 bases, and 19 bases lay in between. Germline lookup yields CDR1 SGHTA and CDR2 FQGNSA. The CDR3 DNA reads as TGTGCCAGCAGCTTTCGGTATTCGGGCAATGAGCAGTACTTC. Translating it yields CASSFRYSGNEQYF.

The CDR3 nucleotides are TGTGCCAGCAGCCACCGTAATTGCCGGGACAGGGTAAGGGACAATGAGCAGTACTTC. This encodes CASSHRNCRDRVRDNEQYF. The V call is TRBV11-1, the J call TRBJ2-7, with TRBD1 matching over 9 bases. This CDR3 is 19 amino acids long. J was trimmed by 7 bases and V by 5 bases; bases with no gene match: 24. Germline lookup yields CDR1 SGHAT and CDR2 FQDESV (reference sequence).

The chain has TRBV9 and TRBJ2-3; tentative D call: TRBD1 (5 bases). The CDR3 spans 13 residues. V was cut by 2 bases and J by 7 bases, with 11 bases left in between. Germline V gene sequence: CDR1 SGDLS, CDR2 YYNGEE. The CDR3 is CASSVGQGNTQYF. As DNA, the CDR3 is TGTGCCAGCAGCGTTGGCCAGGGCAATACGCAGTATTTT.

The rearrangement uses TRBV20-1 and TRBJ1-4, with D uncertain. The CDR3 consists of 13 residues. Trimming took 3 bases from V and 4 from J, leaving 9 bases between them. The germline V gene has CDR1 DFQATT and CDR2 SNEGSKA (reference sequence). CDR3 sequence: CSARFRVNEKLFF. The CDR3 bases are TGCAGTGCTAGGTTTCGGGTTAATGAAAAACTGTTTTTT.

The gene calls are TRBV20-1 and TRBJ2-7, with TRBD1 identical over 9 bases. Unmatched junction bases numbered 6, after V lost 0 bases and J lost 6 bases. The CDR3 is made up of 14 amino acids. Germline V gives CDR1 DFQATT, CDR2 SNEGSKA (reference sequence). CDR3 sequence (DNA): TGCAGTGCTAGAGAGGGACAGGGCCTGTCCGAGCAGTACTTC. This codes for CSAREGQGLSEQYF.

The chain joins TRBV6-5 to TRBJ2-3; D unclear. Germline V lookup: CDR1 MNHEY, CDR2 SVGAGI. The CDR3 totals 17 residues. The germline V and J ends were trimmed by 2 bases and 0 bases, with 15 bases remaining between them. The CDR3 DNA reads TGTGCCAGCAGTTACACCCCTCGGGCAGCTAGCACAGATACGCAGTATTTT. Protein: CASSYTPRAASTDTQYF.

The sample holds a few counts of this clonotype. The V and J genes are TRBV9 and TRBJ2-3; perhaps TRBD1 as D (6 bases). This CDR3 is 15 amino acids long. The ends were cut back, 4 bases at V and 2 bases at J, with 14 bases in the middle. Per germline, CDR1 SGDLS and CDR2 YYNGEE. As DNA, the CDR3 is TGTGCCAGCAGCCCAGACAGGACGTTCACAGATACGCAGTATTTT. Translation gives CASSPDRTFTDTQYF.

This chain connects TRBV10-3 to TRBJ2-2; weak D call: TRBD2 (6 bases). CDR3 length: 13 residues. Germline CDR1 and CDR2: ENHRY and SYGVKD. The V end was cut by 3 bases, the J end by 8 bases, with 10 bases between. The CDR3 nucleotides are TGTGCCATCAGTGACCCGGGAGCTGGGGAGCTGTTTTTT. As protein: CAISDPGAGELFF.

The CDR3 region has the DNA TGTGCCAGCAGTTCATCTAGCGGGGGGGAATCAAGAAACTCCTACAATGAGCAGTTCTTC. Residues: CASSSSSGGESRNSYNEQFF. V is TRBV25-1 and J is TRBJ2-1, with 12 nucleotides matching TRBD2. This CDR3 contains 20 residues. From germline, CDR1 is MGHDK and CDR2 SYGVNS. The V segment lost 5 bases and the J segment 0 bases; nucleotides outside the gene matches: 14.

This chain uses TRBV12-3 or TRBV12-4 with TRBJ2-1; TRBD2 might be the D (7 bases). This CDR3 contains 15 residues. Trimming shortened V by 8 bases and J by 5 bases, and 19 bases separated the two germline ends. CDR3 residues: CASAPDTGGHNEQFF. CDR3 nucleotide sequence: TGTGCCAGCGCCCCGGACACCGGGGGGCACAATGAGCAGTTCTTC.

This clonotype appeared once. V is TRBV27 and J is TRBJ2-5, with 9 bases fitting TRBD2. The J call may be incorrect, as the DNA end agrees better with TRBJ2-7. The CDR3 contains 15 residues. Germline-derived CDR1 and CDR2 are MNHEY and SMNVEV (reference sequence). The CDR3 bases are TGTGCCAGCAGCCCCGGGGCGGGGGGGTTTTACGAGCAGTACTTC. It yields the protein CASSPGAGGFYEQYF.

In DNA, the CDR3 is TGCAGTGCTAGTCTGGAGGGTGACGAGCAGTACTTC. Residues: CSASLEGDEQYF. V usage is TRBV20-1 and J usage is TRBJ2-5; weak D call: TRBD2 (6 bases). Matching the DNA end better, TRBJ2-7 makes the J call doubtful. This CDR3 has 12 amino acids. Looked up from germline, CDR1 is DFQATT and CDR2 is SNEGSKA (reference sequence).

The chain couples TRBV7-2 to TRBJ1-2; 7 nucleotides match TRBD1. Germline V CDR1 and CDR2: SGHTA, FQGNSA. The CDR3 is made up of 15 amino acids. The trim removed 0 bases at V and 7 bases at J, leaving 8 bases unmatched. The CDR3 loop reads CASSLALRGFGGYTF. The DNA for the CDR3 is TGTGCCAGCAGCTTAGCGCTCAGGGGGTTCGGTGGCTACACCTTC.

The rearrangement links TRBV7-9 to TRBJ2-3; D not resolved. Trimming shortened V by 6 bases and J by 3 bases, and 19 bases separated the two germline ends. The CDR3 is 16 residues long. Per germline, CDR1 SEHNR and CDR2 FQNEAQ (reference sequence). The CDR3: CASSSLGTPGTDTQYF. Written as DNA, the CDR3 is TGTGCCAGCAGTTCCCTGGGCACGCCTGGGACAGATACGCAGTATTTT.

In its sample, this clonotype was seen a few times. In nucleotides, the CDR3 is TGTGCCAGCAGTGGGGCAGAGTACAATGAGCAGTTCTTC. Amino acids: CASSGAEYNEQFF. The rearrangement joins TRBV2 to TRBJ2-1; D gene ambiguous. Per the germline V gene, CDR1 is SNHLY and CDR2 is FYNNEI. The CDR3 has 13 residues. V lost 4 bases to trimming and J lost 4 bases, with 8 bases between them.

In its sample, this clonotype was seen a few times. The rearrangement links TRBV5-1 to TRBJ2-1; TRBD2 is a possible D gene (5 bases). CDR3 length: 16 amino acids. Germline V gene data show CDR1 as SGHRS and CDR2 as YFSETQ. V was pared by 4 bases and J by 2 bases, with 16 bases between. CDR3 loop: CASSESYSVAYNEQFF. DNA of the CDR3: TGCGCCAGCAGCGAATCTTATAGCGTTGCCTACAATGAGCAGTTCTTC.

The V call is TRBV27, the J call TRBJ1-2; 9 nucleotides line up with TRBD1. The CDR3 runs to 16 residues. The V gene's germline CDR1 is MNHEY and CDR2 SMNVEV (reference sequence). J gave up 4 bases and V 5 bases, and 11 bases lay outside the gene matches. CDR3 nucleotides: TGTGCCAGCAGTCTAATCGGGGGACAGGGTATCTATGGCTACACCTTC. It yields the protein CASSLIGGQGIYGYTF.

The rearrangement links TRBV5-1 to TRBJ1-2, with D perhaps TRBD1 (5 bases). Germline loops: CDR1 SGHRS, CDR2 YFSETQ. The CDR3 has 13 residues. Trimming removed 4 bases from V and 7 bases from J, with 14 bases in between. The CDR3 DNA reads as TGCGCCAGCAGCGCGATATTGGGGCGTGGCTACACCTTC. It encodes CASSAILGRGYTF. The full variable domain, completed using reference TRBV5-1 and TRBJ1-2, is KAGVTQTPRYLIKTRGQQVTLSCSPISGHRSVSWYQQTPGQGLQFLFEYFSETQRNKGNFPGRFSGRQFSNSRSEMNVSTLELGDSALYLCASSAILGRGYTFGSGTRLTVV.

This chain uses TRBV25-1 with TRBJ2-5; possibly TRBD1 for D (6 bases). The CDR3 totals 16 residues. V lost 1 base, J lost 11 bases, and 23 bases lay in between. The germline CDR1 and CDR2 sequences are MGHDK and SYGVNS. CDR3 nucleotides: TGTGCCAGCAGTGAATGGGACGGGAAGCCGGCAGGGGAGCAGTACTTC. Protein: CASSEWDGKPAGEQYF.